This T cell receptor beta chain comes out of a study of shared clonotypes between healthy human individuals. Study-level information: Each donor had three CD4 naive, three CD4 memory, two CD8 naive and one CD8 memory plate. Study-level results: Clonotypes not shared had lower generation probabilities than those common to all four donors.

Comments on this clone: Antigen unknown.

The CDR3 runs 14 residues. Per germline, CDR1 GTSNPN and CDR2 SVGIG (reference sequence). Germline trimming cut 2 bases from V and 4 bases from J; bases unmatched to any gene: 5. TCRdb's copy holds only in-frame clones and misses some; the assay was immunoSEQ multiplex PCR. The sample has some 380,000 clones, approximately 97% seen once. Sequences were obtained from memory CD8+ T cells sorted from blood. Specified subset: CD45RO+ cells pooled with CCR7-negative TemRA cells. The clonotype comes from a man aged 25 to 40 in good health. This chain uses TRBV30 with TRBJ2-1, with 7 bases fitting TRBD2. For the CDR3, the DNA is TGTGCCTGGAGTTTCAGCGGGGCTTACAATGAGCAGTTCTTC. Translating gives CAWSFSGAYNEQFF.